The 5 T cell receptor beta chains below were found in one sample sequenced in a study of CD8 T cells in ankylosing spondylitis. Study findings and constraints: What seemed typical of ankylosing spondylitis blood was a TCR beta motif built from about 8 highly homologous variants.

Each CDR3 protein gets one entry after TCRdb re-called the 5' RACE reads with MiXCR. The sample lists some 800,000 distinct CDR3 sequences; roughly 10% were seen once. Their cognate antigens are unknown. Sequencing input: blood, either unsorted or a sorted T cell fraction (not recorded which). Receptors originate from a male donor with ankylosing spondylitis.

This clonotype was picked up a small number of times. The chain carries TRBV20-1 and TRBJ2-7; D may be TRBD2 (6 bases). The germline V and J ends were trimmed by 1 base and 2 bases, with 12 bases remaining between them. The germline V gene encodes CDR1 DFQATT and CDR2 SNEGSKA (reference sequence). The CDR3 is 14 amino acids. The CDR3: CSARVGGWTYEQYF. The CDR3 nucleotides read TGCAGTGCTAGAGTTGGGGGGTGGACCTACGAGCAGTACTTC.

The rearrangement links TRBV7-9 to TRBJ2-5; 9 bases align to TRBD1. V was pared by 5 bases and J by 2 bases, with 6 bases of the junction left unmatched. Per the germline V gene, CDR1 is SEHNR and CDR2 is FQNEAQ (reference sequence). The CDR3 totals 15 residues. In DNA, the CDR3 is TGTGCCAGCAGCCAACAAGACAGGGGGCAAGAGACCCAGTACTTC. Its translation: CASSQQDRGQETQYF.

V usage is TRBV5-1 and J usage is TRBJ2-5; TRBD1 matches 12 bases. The J segment lost 4 bases and the V segment lost 3 bases, leaving 4 bases of the junction unmatched. CDR1 and CDR2 (germline): SGHRS, YFSETQ. CDR3 length equals 15 residues. Written as DNA, the CDR3 is TGCGCCAGCAGCTGGGGGACAGGGGGCACAGAGACCCAGTACTTC. Its translation: CASSWGTGGTETQYF.

This clonotype was seen a handful of times. The CDR3 DNA reads as TGTGCCAGCAGTCTAACAATCTCTAGCGGGGCCTACGAGCAGTACTTC. Encoded protein: CASSLTISSGAYEQYF. The rearrangement links TRBV27 to TRBJ2-7; 9 nucleotides align to TRBD2. The V and J ends lost 5 bases and 2 bases, in that order; junction bases with no gene match: 10. CDR3 length: 16 amino acids. CDR1 and CDR2 (germline): MNHEY, SMNVEV (reference sequence).

This sequence joins TRBV7-2 and TRBJ2-7; D is perhaps TRBD1 (6 bases). V was clipped by 5 bases and J by 0 bases, with 14 bases between them. The CDR3 runs 15 residues. CDR1 and CDR2 from the germline V gene are SGHTA and FQGNSA. The CDR3 protein is CASSADSINSYEQYF. CDR3 nucleotide sequence: TGTGCCAGCAGCGCGGACAGCATAAACTCCTACGAGCAGTACTTC.